The 29 T cell receptor beta chains presented below share a single source sample, sequenced in a study of T-cell memory formation after mild COVID-19. MiXCR, run by TCRdb on the 5' RACE reads, gives a single entry per CDR3 protein. The data show roughly 510,000 distinct CDR3 sequences, with around a sixth seen just once and around 8.1% held by the top ten. Sequencing was performed on PBMCs or a T cell subset sorted from them (not recorded which). The receptors were sampled from an adult woman who had mild COVID-19 (a few samples of this study predate the infection). Cell type and time point are not known.

The rearrangement joins TRBV20-1 to TRBJ1-1; possible D gene TRBD1, 5 bases. V lost 2 bases and J lost 4, with 14 bases in between. From germline, CDR1 is DFQATT and CDR2 SNEGSKA (reference sequence). The CDR3 extends over 14 amino acids. DNA of the CDR3: TGCAGTGCTAGACCTCTTGACAGCCCCACTGAAGCTTTCTTT. Translation gives CSARPLDSPTEAFF.

This clonotype has only a few counts. The DNA for the CDR3 is TGTGCCACCAGTGAATCCGGGACAGGGAACACCGGGGAGCTGTTTTTT. Translation gives CATSESGTGNTGELFF. The chain couples TRBV24-1 to TRBJ2-2; 8 nucleotides agree with TRBD1. The germline V gene encodes CDR1 KGHDR and CDR2 SFDVKD. The CDR3 loop spans 16 amino acids. J lost 1 base, V lost 4 bases, and 4 bases had no gene match.

This clonotype was counted a single time. The CDR3 loop is CAIRRGANVLTF. CDR3 bases: TGTGCCATACGACGGGGGGCCAACGTCCTGACTTTC. This chain links TRBV13 with TRBJ2-6; D is unclear. The germline CDR1 and CDR2 sequences are PRHDT and FYEKMQ (reference sequence). With 10 bases removed from V and 4 bases from J, the gap between germline ends came to 8 bases. The CDR3 has 12 amino acids.

The sample holds a few counts of this clonotype. The V call is TRBV25-1, the J call TRBJ2-7; tentatively, D is TRBD2 (7 bases). The V and J ends lost 8 bases and 4 bases respectively, with 15 bases between them. Germline assignment: CDR1 MGHDK and CDR2 SYGVNS. The CDR3 is 13 residues long. CDR3 protein: CASEGRGPYEQYF. The CDR3 nucleotides read TGTGCCAGCGAAGGGCGGGGGCCGTACGAGCAGTACTTC.

The V gene is TRBV3-1, the J gene TRBJ2-1; the match to TRBD2 covers 8 bases. Germline CDR1 LGHDT, CDR2 YNNKEL (reference sequence). This CDR3 comprises 18 residues. V lost 4 bases, J lost 2 bases, and 13 bases stayed unmatched. CDR3 residues: CASSPPGLDLVAYNEQFF. The CDR3 DNA is TGTGCCAGCAGCCCCCCGGGACTAGACCTGGTAGCCTACAATGAGCAGTTCTTC.

This CDR3 reads CASSLDMRETQYF. In DNA, the CDR3 is TGCGCCAGCAGCTTGGACATGAGAGAGACCCAGTACTTC. This sequence joins TRBV5-1 and TRBJ2-5; unclear D gene. Germline V CDR1 and CDR2: SGHRS, YFSETQ. CDR3 length: 13 amino acids. Trimming shortened V by 0 bases and J by 4 bases, and 7 bases separated the two germline ends.

The rearrangement links TRBV7-9 to TRBJ2-7; a possible D gene is TRBD2 (6 bases). The CDR3 totals 14 residues. V lost 5 bases to trimming and J lost 4 bases, with 15 bases between them. CDR1 and CDR2 from the germline V gene are SEHNR and FQNEAQ (reference sequence). DNA for the CDR3: TGTGCCAGCAGCCCAACTGGCGGGATGTACGAGCAGTACTTC. It yields the protein CASSPTGGMYEQYF.

A few counts support this clonotype. The chain carries TRBV9 and TRBJ1-2; TRBD1 is a possible D gene (5 bases). Germline CDR1 is SGDLS and CDR2 is YYNGEE. The CDR3 contains 14 residues. Trimming shortened V by 0 bases and J by 4 bases, and 10 bases separated the two germline ends. The CDR3 DNA reads as TGTGCCAGCAGCGTAGGGACACAAGGCTATGGCTACACCTTC. It codes for CASSVGTQGYGYTF.

This clonotype has a handful of counts. V gene TRBV7-2 combines with J gene TRBJ1-2; TRBD1 agrees at 8 bases. V lost 1 base to trimming and J lost 7 bases; unmatched junction nucleotides: 8. This CDR3 spans 15 amino acids. The V gene's germline CDR1 is SGHTA and CDR2 FQGNSA. The CDR3 region is CASSLGTGWDPGYTF. CDR3 nucleotide sequence: TGTGCCAGCAGCTTAGGGACAGGGTGGGATCCTGGCTACACCTTC.

This clonotype was counted a few times. The rearrangement uses TRBV3-1 and TRBJ2-1; 8 bases align to TRBD1. V lost 9 bases and J lost 5; bases outside the gene matches: 6. The CDR3 extends over 13 amino acids. Germline CDR1 LGHDT, CDR2 YNNKEL (reference sequence). In DNA, the CDR3 is TGTGCCAGTGCAGACAGGGGAAACAATGAGCAGTTCTTC. Amino acids: CASADRGNNEQFF.

The J gene is TRBJ1-3, the V gene TRBV7-9, with TRBD1 matching over 7 bases. The V segment lost 3 bases and the J segment 3 bases; nucleotides outside the gene matches: 5. The CDR3 covers 15 residues. Germline V gene data show CDR1 as SEHNR and CDR2 as FQNEAQ (reference sequence). The CDR3 reads CASSFATGVGNTIYF. For the CDR3, the DNA is TGTGCCAGCAGCTTCGCCACAGGGGTTGGAAACACCATATATTTT.

The chain has TRBV5-1 and TRBJ2-3; 9 positions match TRBD1. The CDR3 totals 15 residues. Germline CDR1 SGHRS, CDR2 YFSETQ. Losses at the gene ends were 4 bases for V and 4 bases for J; bases not matched to a gene: 7. In DNA, the CDR3 is TGCGCCAGCAGCCCACAGGGGGCGATGGCAGATACGCAGTATTTT. Protein sequence: CASSPQGAMADTQYF.

The V gene is TRBV20-1, the J gene TRBJ1-2; 9 bases align to TRBD1. CDR3 length: 15 residues. Trimming at V came to 0 bases and at J to 8 bases, leaving 10 bases not matched to a gene. CDR1 is DFQATT, CDR2 SNEGSKA, per germline (reference sequence). Here the CDR3 reads CSARDLPGTGRGYTF. CDR3 coding DNA: TGCAGTGCTAGAGATCTCCCCGGGACAGGGAGAGGCTACACCTTC.

This clonotype was seen a few times. This rearrangement joins TRBV20-1 to TRBJ1-5; 7 nucleotides agree with TRBD1. This CDR3 contains 15 residues. The trim removed 5 bases at V and 4 bases at J, leaving 11 bases unmatched. Germline V gene data show CDR1 as DFQATT and CDR2 as SNEGSKA (reference sequence). CDR3 nucleotide sequence: TGCAGTGCTGCGAAACCCGGGACAGTTAATCAGCCCCAGCATTTT. Translating it yields CSAAKPGTVNQPQHF.

The J gene is TRBJ2-6, the V gene TRBV6-6, with 7 positions matching TRBD1. CDR1 and CDR2 from the germline V gene are MNHNY and SVGAGI (reference sequence). V lost 6 bases and J lost 2; bases outside the gene matches: 10. The CDR3 runs to 17 residues. The DNA of the CDR3 is TGTGCCAGCAGCCTTGGACAGGTCTCGACTGGGGCCAACGTCCTGACTTTC. Encoded protein: CASSLGQVSTGANVLTF.

The V call is TRBV4-2, the J call TRBJ2-2; D possibly corresponds to TRBD2 (6 bases). This CDR3 region has 15 residues. The germline V gene encodes CDR1 LGHNA and CDR2 YNFKEQ. The V end lost 0 bases, the J end lost 4 bases, and 9 bases lay between the germline ends. DNA for the CDR3: TGTGCCAGCAGCCAAGATCACGGGAGCACCGGGGAGCTGTTTTTT. Its protein product is CASSQDHGSTGELFF.

The chain carries TRBV12-3 or TRBV12-4 and TRBJ2-1; possibly TRBD1 for D (6 bases). Deletions cut 6 bases from V and 14 bases from J, with 14 bases between. CDR3 size: 11 residues. The DNA for the CDR3 is TGTGCCAGCAGCAAACAGGGAGAGGAGTTCTTC. Translating it yields CASSKQGEEFF.

The genes are TRBV7-2 and TRBJ2-7, with 8 positions matching TRBD1. This CDR3 is 14 amino acids long. CDR1 and CDR2 from the germline V gene are SGHTA and FQGNSA. V shed 4 bases, J shed 3 bases, and the junction held 5 bases outside the gene matches. The CDR3 bases are TGTGCCAGCAGCTGGGGGACAGGACTCTACGAGCAGTACTTC. Translation: CASSWGTGLYEQYF.

This clonotype was seen more than once but under ten times. This rearrangement joins TRBV7-9 to TRBJ2-5, with 8 bases lining up with TRBD2. This CDR3 has 18 amino acids. The V gene end was trimmed by 7 bases and the J gene end by 5 bases; junction bases not matched to a gene: 21. Germline V CDR1 and CDR2: SEHNR, FQNEAQ (reference sequence). CDR3 sequence: CASTTTGSGLAGLETQYF. The CDR3 nucleotides read TGTGCCAGCACCACTACGGGGAGTGGGCTAGCGGGTTTGGAGACCCAGTACTTC.

This clonotype was seen only a few times. This chain uses TRBV30 with TRBJ2-3, with 11 bases that match TRBD1. Germline CDR1 GTSNPN, CDR2 SVGIG (reference sequence). V was clipped by 1 base and J by 5 bases; unmatched bases: 17. The CDR3 runs 19 residues. DNA for the CDR3: TGTGCCTGGAGTGATTCCCCGTACATAGGACAGGGGGCTGGAGATACGCAGTATTTT. Translation gives CAWSDSPYIGQGAGDTQYF.

CDR3 amino acids: CASSLQLDRVFYNEQFF. The CDR3 DNA reads TGCGCCAGCAGCCTGCAACTGGACAGGGTTTTCTACAATGAGCAGTTCTTC. This sequence joins TRBV5-1 and TRBJ2-1; TRBD1 agrees at 8 bases. The V gene end was trimmed by 4 bases and the J gene end by 3 bases; junction bases not matched to a gene: 12. The germline V gene encodes CDR1 SGHRS and CDR2 YFSETQ. This CDR3 is built from 17 residues. Full variable domain (rest looked up from reference TRBV5-1 and TRBJ2-1): KAGVTQTPRYLIKTRGQQVTLSCSPISGHRSVSWYQQTPGQGLQFLFEYFSETQRNKGNFPGRFSGRQFSNSRSEMNVSTLELGDSALYLCASSLQLDRVFYNEQFFGPGTRLTVL.

The V gene is TRBV4-1, the J gene TRBJ2-5; 7 nucleotides match TRBD2. CDR1 and CDR2 from the germline V gene are MGHRA and YSYEKL. Trimming removed 4 bases from V and 5 bases from J; junction bases left unmatched: 10. The CDR3 runs 15 residues. The DNA of the CDR3 is TGCGCCAGCAGCCCCGGGGAAGCGGGAAGGGAGACCCAGTACTTC. This sequence encodes CASSPGEAGRETQYF.

This clonotype turned up a few times. V usage is TRBV7-2 and J usage is TRBJ2-5; 9 nucleotides agree with TRBD1. This CDR3 is built from 16 residues. Trimming removed 4 bases from V and 5 bases from J; junction bases left unmatched: 11. Germline-derived CDR1 and CDR2 are SGHTA and FQGNSA. CDR3 in amino acids: CASSYQQGAGFETQYF. CDR3 bases: TGTGCCAGCAGCTATCAACAGGGGGCGGGTTTCGAGACCCAGTACTTC.

The chain recombines TRBV6-1 with TRBJ2-7; 7 positions agree with TRBD2. Germline trimming cut 3 bases from V and 2 bases from J; bases unmatched to any gene: 10. The V gene's germline CDR1 is MNHNS and CDR2 SASEGT. The CDR3 extends over 16 amino acids. In DNA, the CDR3 is TGTGCCAGCAGTGACACCCCCAGCGGGATAACCTACGAGCAGTACTTC. Protein product: CASSDTPSGITYEQYF.

The chain uses TRBV18 and TRBJ2-3, with D tentatively TRBD2 (6 bases). CDR1 and CDR2 (germline): KGHSH, LQKENI. V lost 6 bases, J lost 4 bases, and 14 bases lay in between. The CDR3 has 14 residues. CDR3 sequence (DNA): TGTGCCAGCTCGACGCGGGGACTCGCAGATACGCAGTATTTT. Translation: CASSTRGLADTQYF.

The chain couples TRBV6-5 to TRBJ2-1; tentatively, D is TRBD2 (6 bases). The V and J ends lost 0 bases and 8 bases respectively, with 14 bases between them. CDR3 length equals 15 residues. The germline V gene encodes CDR1 MNHEY and CDR2 SVGAGI. This CDR3 reads CASSYSLAGAYEQFF. CDR3 DNA sequence: TGTGCCAGCAGTTACTCACTAGCAGGTGCCTATGAGCAGTTCTTC.

This clonotype has just a few counts. The rearrangement links TRBV5-1 to TRBJ1-1, with D perhaps matching TRBD1 (6 bases). V was shortened by 0 bases and J by 8 bases, with 8 bases between the two germline ends. Germline V CDR1 and CDR2: SGHRS, YFSETQ. The length of the CDR3 is 12 residues. The CDR3 loop reads CASSLGGQEAFF. For the CDR3, the DNA is TGCGCCAGCAGCTTGGGAGGACAGGAAGCTTTCTTT.

The gene calls are TRBV7-9 and TRBJ2-3, with a tentative D call TRBD1 (5 bases). Looked up from germline, CDR1 is SEHNR and CDR2 is FQNEAQ (reference sequence). V was trimmed by 4 bases and J by 4 bases, leaving 12 bases between them. CDR3 length: 14 residues. CDR3 amino acids: CASSSTRVSDTQYF. The CDR3, as DNA: TGTGCCAGCAGCTCTACCAGGGTTTCAGATACGCAGTATTTT.

This clonotype was counted many times. V and J are TRBV5-6 and TRBJ1-1; 10 nucleotides agree with TRBD1. This CDR3 is 17 amino acids long. Germline V lookup: CDR1 SGHDT, CDR2 YYEEEE. Trimming at V came to 4 bases and at J to 1 base, leaving 10 bases not matched to a gene. DNA for the CDR3: TGTGCCAGCAGCATCGCCGGGACAGGGGCGGGGAACACTGAAGCTTTCTTT. This codes for CASSIAGTGAGNTEAFF.